A single sample gave rise to the 4 T cell receptor beta chains below, sequenced in a study of cytomegalovirus exposure and HLA in healthy donors (dated by TCRdb to the late 2010s). Library preparation employed the immunoSEQ multiplex PCR assay. For the multiplex PCR, a mixture combining 60 forward primers for TCR Vbeta segments and 13 reverse primers for TCR Jbeta segments was used. Not all clones reach the TCRdb copy of this immuneACCESS table, which keeps in-frame sequences only. Checked studies attribute under half of the gap to unresolved V genes and leave the rest unexplained. The sample profile shows about 200,000 clones; approximately 79% of them were found once. The leading ten clones occupy approximately 1.5% of the sample. The specimen was PBMCs. These receptors originate from a man in his fifties or sixties in good health and CMV-seronegative.

The chain links TRBV9 to TRBJ2-5, with 8 bases identical to TRBD1. The CDR3 sequence is 14 residues long. Per germline, CDR1 SGDLS and CDR2 YYNGEE. Germline trimming cut 0 bases from V and 4 bases from J; bases unmatched to any gene: 2. CDR3 protein: CASSVDGQGETQYF. DNA of the CDR3: TGTGCCAGCAGCGTAGATGGACAGGGAGAGACCCAGTACTTC. The entire variable domain, with the rest obtained from reference TRBV9 and TRBJ2-5, is as follows: DSGVTQTPKHLITATGQRVTLRCSPRSGDLSVYWYQQSLDQGLQFLIQYYNGEERAKGNILERFSAQQFPDLHSELNLSSLELGDSALYFCASSVDGQGETQYFGPGTRLLVL.

For the CDR3, the DNA is TGCGCCAGCAGCCCTGGGGGGACAGGGGCCACCTACGAGCAGTACTTC. Protein: CASSPGGTGATYEQYF. The V and J genes are TRBV5-1 and TRBJ2-7, with 10 bases lining up with TRBD1. From germline, CDR1 is SGHRS and CDR2 YFSETQ. The trim removed 4 bases at V and 2 bases at J, leaving 9 bases unmatched. CDR3 length: 16 residues.

This sequence joins TRBV27 and TRBJ2-5, with D unclear. Trimming removed 5 bases at V and 5 bases at J, with 21 bases between. The length of the CDR3 is 16 residues. Germline V gene sequence: CDR1 MNHEY, CDR2 SMNVEV (reference sequence). In nucleotides, the CDR3 is TGTGCCAGCAGTCCCCACGCCTATACCTCCGGGGAGACCCAGTACTTC. Its protein is CASSPHAYTSGETQYF.

A single count supports this clone. This chain links TRBV27 with TRBJ2-1; D perhaps matches TRBD2 (5 bases). This CDR3 has 14 residues. Deletions cut 5 bases from V and 8 bases from J, with 16 bases between. The germline CDR1 and CDR2 sequences are MNHEY and SMNVEV (reference sequence). This CDR3 reads CASSTRLTIDEQFF. CDR3 bases: TGTGCCAGCAGTACTAGATTGACAATCGATGAGCAGTTCTTC.